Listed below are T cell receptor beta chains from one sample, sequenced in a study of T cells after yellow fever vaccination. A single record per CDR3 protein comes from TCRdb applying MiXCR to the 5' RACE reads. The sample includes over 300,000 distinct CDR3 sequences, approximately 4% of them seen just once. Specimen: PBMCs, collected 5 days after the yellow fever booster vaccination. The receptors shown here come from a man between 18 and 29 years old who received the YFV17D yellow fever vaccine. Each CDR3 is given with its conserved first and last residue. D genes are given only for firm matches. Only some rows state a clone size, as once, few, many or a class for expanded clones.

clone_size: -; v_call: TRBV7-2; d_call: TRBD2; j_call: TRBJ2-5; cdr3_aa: CASSPRGGLQTQYF; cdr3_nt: TGTGCCAGCAGCCCCCGGGGGGGCTTACAGACCCAGTACTTC
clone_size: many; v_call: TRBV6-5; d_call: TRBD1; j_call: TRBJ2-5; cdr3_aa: CASRDFGQGEGETQYF; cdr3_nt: TGTGCCAGCAGGGATTTCGGACAGGGGGAAGGAGAGACCCAGTACTTC
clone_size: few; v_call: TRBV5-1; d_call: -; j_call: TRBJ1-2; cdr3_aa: CASSLGHGLPNYGYTF; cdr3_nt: TGCGCCAGCAGCTTGGGGCATGGGCTACCAAACTATGGCTACACCTTC
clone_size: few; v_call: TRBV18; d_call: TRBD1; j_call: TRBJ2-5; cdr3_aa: CASSPSGQGRQTQYF; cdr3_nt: TGTGCCAGCTCACCATCGGGACAGGGCCGGCAGACCCAGTACTTC
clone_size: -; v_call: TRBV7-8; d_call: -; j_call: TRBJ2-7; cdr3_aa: CASSYYIGDYEQYF; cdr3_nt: TGTGCCAGCAGCTACTATATCGGGGACTACGAGCAGTACTTC
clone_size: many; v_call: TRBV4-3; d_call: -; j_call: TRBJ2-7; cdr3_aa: CASSHSGGTGSDEQYF; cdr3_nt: TGCGCCAGCAGCCACAGCGGGGGGACAGGGTCCGACGAGCAGTACTTC
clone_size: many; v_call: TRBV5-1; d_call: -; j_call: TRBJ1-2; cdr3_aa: CASSFGGGYTF; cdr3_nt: TGCGCCAGCAGCTTCGGCGGTGGCTACACCTTC
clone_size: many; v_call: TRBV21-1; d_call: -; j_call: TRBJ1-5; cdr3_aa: CASSEQGGQPQHF; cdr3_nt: TGTGCCAGCAGCGAGCAGGGAGGTCAGCCCCAGCATTTT
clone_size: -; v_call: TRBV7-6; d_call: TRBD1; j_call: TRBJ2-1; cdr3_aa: CASSLAPGGSYNEQFF; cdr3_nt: TGTGCCAGCAGCTTAGCCCCAGGGGGCTCCTACAATGAGCAGTTCTTC
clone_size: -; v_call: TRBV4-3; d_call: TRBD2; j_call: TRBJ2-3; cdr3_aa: CASSQEGIGGGADTQYF; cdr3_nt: TGCGCCAGCAGCCAAGAGGGGATCGGGGGGGGTGCAGATACGCAGTATTTT
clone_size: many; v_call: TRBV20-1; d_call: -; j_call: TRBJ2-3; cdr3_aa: CSASSGGRDTQYF; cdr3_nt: TGCAGTGCTAGCTCTGGGGGCCGCGATACGCAGTATTTT
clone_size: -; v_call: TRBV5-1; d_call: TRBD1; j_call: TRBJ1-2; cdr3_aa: CASRPQGAQNYGYTF; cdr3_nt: TGCGCCAGCAGACCACAGGGGGCGCAGAACTATGGCTACACCTTC
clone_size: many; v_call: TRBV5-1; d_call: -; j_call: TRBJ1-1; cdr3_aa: CASSLDPGSNTEAFF; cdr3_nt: TGCGCCAGCAGCTTGGATCCGGGATCGAACACTGAAGCTTTCTTT
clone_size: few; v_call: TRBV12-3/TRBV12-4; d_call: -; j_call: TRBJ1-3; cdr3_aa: CASSFDRPLSGNTIYF; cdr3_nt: TGTGCCAGCAGTTTTGACAGGCCGCTCTCTGGAAACACCATATATTTT
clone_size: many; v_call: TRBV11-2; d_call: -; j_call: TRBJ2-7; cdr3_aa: CASSPISRRGSYEQYF; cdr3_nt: TGTGCCAGCAGCCCCATTTCCCGGCGGGGCTCCTACGAGCAGTACTTC
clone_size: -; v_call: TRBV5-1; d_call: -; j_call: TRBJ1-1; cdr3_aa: CASSLVSRGRGEAFF; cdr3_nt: TGCGCCAGCAGCTTGGTTTCCAGGGGAAGAGGTGAAGCTTTCTTT
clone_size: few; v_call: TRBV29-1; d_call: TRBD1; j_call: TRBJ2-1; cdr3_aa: CSVDTGTGRNEQFF; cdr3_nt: TGCAGCGTGGATACCGGGACAGGGCGAAATGAGCAGTTCTTC
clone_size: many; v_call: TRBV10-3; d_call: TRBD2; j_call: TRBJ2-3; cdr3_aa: CAISGTSGSPDTQYF; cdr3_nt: TGTGCCATCAGTGGTACTAGCGGGTCTCCAGATACGCAGTATTTT
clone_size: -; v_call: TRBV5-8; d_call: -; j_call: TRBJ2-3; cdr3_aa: CASSSPRDSPTDAQYF; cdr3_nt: TGTGCCAGCAGCTCCCCTCGGGATAGTCCGACAGATGCGCAGTATTTT
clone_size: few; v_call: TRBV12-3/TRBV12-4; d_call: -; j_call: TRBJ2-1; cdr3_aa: CASSSGVSNEQFF; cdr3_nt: TGTGCCAGCAGTTCGGGGGTGTCTAATGAGCAGTTCTTC
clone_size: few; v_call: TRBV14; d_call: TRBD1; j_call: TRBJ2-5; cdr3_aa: CASSLYGTGIETQYF; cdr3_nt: TGTGCCAGCAGCCTCTATGGGACAGGGATCGAGACCCAGTACTTC
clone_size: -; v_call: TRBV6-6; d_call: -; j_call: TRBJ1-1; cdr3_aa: CASREVPGAVTAFF; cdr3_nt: TGTGCCAGCAGAGAGGTACCAGGGGCCGTAACGGCTTTCTTT
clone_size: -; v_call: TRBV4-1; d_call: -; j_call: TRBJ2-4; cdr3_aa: CASSQDLWDGGLAKNIQYF; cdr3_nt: TGCGCCAGCAGCCAAGATTTATGGGACGGGGGATTGGCCAAAAACATTCAGTACTTC
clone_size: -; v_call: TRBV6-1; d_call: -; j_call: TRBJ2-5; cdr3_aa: CASRESETQYF; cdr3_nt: TGTGCCAGCAGGGAAAGTGAGACCCAGTACTTC
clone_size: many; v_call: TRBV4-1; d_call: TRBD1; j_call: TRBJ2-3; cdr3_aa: CASSQIGQGAADTQYF; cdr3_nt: TGCGCCAGCAGCCAAATAGGGCAGGGGGCGGCAGATACGCAGTATTTT
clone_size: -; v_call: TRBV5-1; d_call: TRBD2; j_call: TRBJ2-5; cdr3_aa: CASSLLGDRRGVGETQYF; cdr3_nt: TGCGCCAGCAGCTTGTTAGGCGATCGGCGGGGGGTCGGGGAGACCCAGTACTTC
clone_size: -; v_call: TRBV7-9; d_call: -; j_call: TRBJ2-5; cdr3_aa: CASSLKSSAQETQYF; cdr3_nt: TGTGCCAGCAGCTTAAAATCGTCCGCCCAAGAGACCCAGTACTTC
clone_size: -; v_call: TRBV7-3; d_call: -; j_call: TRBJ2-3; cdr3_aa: CASSLRAGSTDTQYF; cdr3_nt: TGTGCCAGCAGCTTAAGGGCGGGGAGCACAGATACGCAGTATTTT
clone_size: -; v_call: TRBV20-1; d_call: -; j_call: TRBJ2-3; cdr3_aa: CSARDSRGTDTQYF; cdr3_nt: TGCAGTGCTAGAGACTCAAGAGGCACAGATACGCAGTATTTT
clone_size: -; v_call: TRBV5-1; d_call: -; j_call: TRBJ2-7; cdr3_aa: CASSLALSGDPYEQYF; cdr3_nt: TGCGCCAGCAGCTTGGCCTTATCAGGGGACCCCTACGAGCAGTACTTC
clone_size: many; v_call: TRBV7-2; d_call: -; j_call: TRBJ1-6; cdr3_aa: CASSLEGFDNSPLHF; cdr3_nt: TGTGCCAGCAGCTTAGAGGGTTTTGATAATTCACCCCTCCACTTT
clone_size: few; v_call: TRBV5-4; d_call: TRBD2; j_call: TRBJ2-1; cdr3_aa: CASSSPAGGPGEQFF; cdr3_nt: TGTGCCAGCAGCTCTCCGGCGGGGGGGCCGGGTGAGCAGTTCTTC
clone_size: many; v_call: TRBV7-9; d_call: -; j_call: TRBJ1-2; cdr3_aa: CASSLGNGYTF; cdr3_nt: TGTGCCAGCAGCTTAGGAAATGGCTACACCTTC
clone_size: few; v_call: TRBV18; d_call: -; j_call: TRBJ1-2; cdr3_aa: CASSRDPTFGGYTF; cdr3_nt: TGTGCCAGCTCCCGGGACCCCACTTTTGGGGGCTACACCTTC
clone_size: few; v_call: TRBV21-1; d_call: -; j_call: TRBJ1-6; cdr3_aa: CASSPYTFNNSPLHF; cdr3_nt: TGTGCCAGCAGCCCCTATACCTTCAATAATTCACCCCTCCACTTT
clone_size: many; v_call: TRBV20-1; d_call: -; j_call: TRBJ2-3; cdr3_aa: CSARDFRGSSDTQYF; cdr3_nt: TGCAGTGCTAGAGATTTCAGGGGCTCTTCAGATACGCAGTATTTT
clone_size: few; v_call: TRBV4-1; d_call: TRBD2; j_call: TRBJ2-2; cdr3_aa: CASSQDYQRGWTGELFF; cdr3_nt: TGCGCCAGCAGCCAAGATTACCAGCGGGGATGGACCGGGGAGCTGTTTTTT
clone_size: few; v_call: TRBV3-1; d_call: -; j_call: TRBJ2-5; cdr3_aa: CASSRSRGSPETQYF; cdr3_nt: TGTGCCAGCAGCCGCAGTAGAGGGTCCCCGGAGACCCAGTACTTC
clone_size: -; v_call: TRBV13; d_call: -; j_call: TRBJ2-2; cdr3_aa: CASSLISAGELFF; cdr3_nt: TGTGCCAGCAGCTTAATTAGTGCTGGGGAGCTGTTTTTT
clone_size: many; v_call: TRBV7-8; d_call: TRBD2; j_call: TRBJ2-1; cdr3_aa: CASRSLAGNEQFF; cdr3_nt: TGTGCCAGCAGATCTCTAGCGGGCAATGAGCAGTTCTTC
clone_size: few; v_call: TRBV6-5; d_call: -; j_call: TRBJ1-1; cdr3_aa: CASSYSIYRFMNTEAFF; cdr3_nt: TGTGCCAGCAGTTACTCGATTTATCGGTTCATGAACACTGAAGCTTTCTTT
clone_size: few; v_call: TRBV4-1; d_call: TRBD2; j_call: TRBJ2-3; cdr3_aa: CASSQDGGLAGPDTQYF; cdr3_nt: TGCGCCAGCAGCCAAGATGGGGGACTAGCGGGGCCAGATACGCAGTATTTT
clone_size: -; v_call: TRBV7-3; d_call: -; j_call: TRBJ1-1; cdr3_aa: CASSPGWGNTEAFF; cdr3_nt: TGTGCCAGCAGCCCCGGGTGGGGGAACACTGAAGCTTTCTTT
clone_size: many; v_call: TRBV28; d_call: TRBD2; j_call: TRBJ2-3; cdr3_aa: CASSSGGATDTQYF; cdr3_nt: TGTGCCAGCAGTTCCGGGGGGGCCACAGATACGCAGTATTTT
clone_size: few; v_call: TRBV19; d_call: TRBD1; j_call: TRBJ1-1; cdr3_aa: CASKPGTAHTEAFF; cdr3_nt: TGTGCCTCAAAACCCGGGACAGCACACACTGAAGCTTTCTTT
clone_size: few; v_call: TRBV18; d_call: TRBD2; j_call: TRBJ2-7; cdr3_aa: CASSPGGDALSEQYF; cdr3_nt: TGTGCCAGCTCACCCGGGGGGGACGCCCTTTCCGAGCAGTACTTC
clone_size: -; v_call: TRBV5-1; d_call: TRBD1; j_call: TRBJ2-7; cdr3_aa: CASSLVFGVRDSTYEQYF; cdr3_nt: TGCGCCAGCAGCTTGGTATTCGGGGTTCGGGACAGCACCTACGAGCAGTACTTC
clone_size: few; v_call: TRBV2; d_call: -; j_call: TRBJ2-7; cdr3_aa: CASSEFLGLEQYF; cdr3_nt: TGTGCCAGCAGTGAGTTCTTAGGGTTGGAGCAGTACTTC
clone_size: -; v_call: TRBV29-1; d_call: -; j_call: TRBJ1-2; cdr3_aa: CSVEGDTNRYGYTF; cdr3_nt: TGCAGCGTTGAAGGGGACACGAACCGCTATGGCTACACCTTC
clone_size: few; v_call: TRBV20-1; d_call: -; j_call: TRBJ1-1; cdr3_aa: CSAPGGGADTEAFF; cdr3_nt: TGCAGTGCCCCGGGCGGGGGGGCGGACACTGAAGCTTTCTTT
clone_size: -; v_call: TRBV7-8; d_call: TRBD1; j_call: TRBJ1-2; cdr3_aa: CASSPSRTGGLYGYTF; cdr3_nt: TGTGCCAGCAGCCCATCCCGGACAGGGGGTCTCTATGGCTACACCTTC
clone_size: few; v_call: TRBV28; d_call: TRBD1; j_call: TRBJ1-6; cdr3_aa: CASSFLIDRDYVGSPLHF; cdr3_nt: TGTGCCAGCAGTTTTTTGATCGACAGGGATTACGTTGGTTCACCCCTCCACTTT
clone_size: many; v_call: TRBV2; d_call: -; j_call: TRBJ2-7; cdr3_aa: CASSEGPREQYF; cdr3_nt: TGTGCCAGCAGTGAAGGGCCGCGGGAGCAGTACTTC
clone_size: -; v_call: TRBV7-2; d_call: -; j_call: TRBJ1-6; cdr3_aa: CASSLALLESPLHF; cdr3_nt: TGTGCCAGCAGCTTAGCTCTGTTGGAATCACCCCTCCACTTT
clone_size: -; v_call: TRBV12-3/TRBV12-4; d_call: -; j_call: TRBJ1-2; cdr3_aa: CASSLARSPPFGYTF; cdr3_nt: TGTGCCAGCAGTTTAGCGCGGAGTCCCCCCTTTGGCTACACCTTC
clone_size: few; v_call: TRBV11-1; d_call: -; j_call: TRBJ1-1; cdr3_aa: CASSLAQGQPEAFF; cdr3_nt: TGTGCCAGCAGCTTAGCGCAGGGTCAGCCTGAAGCTTTCTTT
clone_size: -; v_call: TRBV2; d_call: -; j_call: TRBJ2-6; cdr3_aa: CASLATAGANVLTF; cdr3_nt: TGTGCCAGCCTCGCGACTGCTGGGGCCAACGTCCTGACTTTC
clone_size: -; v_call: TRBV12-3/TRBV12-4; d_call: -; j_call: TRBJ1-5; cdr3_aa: CASSGTGYNQPQHF; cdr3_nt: TGTGCCAGCAGTGGAACAGGTTACAATCAGCCCCAGCATTTT
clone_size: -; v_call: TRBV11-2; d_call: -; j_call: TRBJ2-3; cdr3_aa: CASSLFGADSPTDTQYF; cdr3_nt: TGTGCCAGCAGCTTATTTGGGGCAGACTCCCCCACAGATACGCAGTATTTT